This T cell receptor beta chain derives from a study of T cells after yellow fever vaccination. Looking at the study overall: Libraries from low-cell-number fractions were prepared with the SMART-Seq v4 Ultra Low Input RNA kit. General study results and limits: Subsequent to the booster, the majority of primary-vaccination clones reappeared (around 97% CD4, 70% to 90% CD8).

Template switching with 5'RACE generated the TCR cDNA and added a universal primer site and UMIs. TCRdb itself ran the 5' RACE reads through MiXCR, one entry per CDR3 protein. The sample contains 200,000 to 300,000 distinct CDR3 sequences, 13% of which appear only once. The CDR3 length is 14 residues. The V segment lost 6 bases and the J segment 4 bases; nucleotides outside the gene matches: 11. The germline CDR1 and CDR2 sequences are DFQATT and SNEGSKA (reference sequence). Details on this clonotype: What it binds is not known.

This receptor was obtained from a man younger than 40 who received the YFV17D yellow fever vaccine. The chain employs TRBV20-1 and TRBJ2-7, with TRBD2 matching 8 bases. This specimen consisted of CD4+ T cells sorted from PBMCs, obtained 45 days after the yellow fever booster vaccination. This CDR3 is CSARKAGVEYEQYF. The CDR3 bases are TGCAGTGCGCGGAAAGCGGGAGTTGAGTACGAGCAGTACTTC.